This is a list of T cell receptor beta chains from one sample in a study of T cells in Graves' hyperthyroidism and ophthalmopathy. TCRdb re-derived calls from the multiplex PCR reads in MiXCR, one entry per CDR3 protein. The profile covers over 500,000 distinct CDR3 sequences, with 17% appearing a single time and under 20% taken by the ten largest. The sequencing sample was made of blood. The source is a woman younger than 30 with Graves' ophthalmopathy. The CDR3 runs from the conserved cysteine through the conserved F or W. The order of the fields is J gene, V gene, D gene, clone size, CDR3 DNA, CDR3 protein. A D gene is named only where the DNA matches it firmly. Clone size is stated in some rows and not others, as once, few, many or a class when expanded.

J: TRBJ2-5; V: TRBV12-3/TRBV12-4; D: NA; size: NA; DNA: TGTGCCAGCAGTTTATCAAGTTTGGAGACCCAGTACTTC; CDR3: CASSLSSLETQYF
J: TRBJ1-1; V: TRBV10-3; D: NA; size: NA; DNA: TGTGCCATCAGCCGGTCTATGAACACTGAAGCTTTCTTT; CDR3: CAISRSMNTEAFF
J: TRBJ1-2; V: TRBV13; D: TRBD1; size: few; DNA: TGTGCCAGCACCATAGGACAGGCCCGCCTAGGGGGCTACACCTTC; CDR3: CASTIGQARLGGYTF
J: TRBJ1-6; V: TRBV6-1; D: NA; size: many; DNA: TGTGCCAGCAGCAAGCCGGGACAAGTCAGTTCACCCCTCCACTTT; CDR3: CASSKPGQVSSPLHF
J: TRBJ1-1; V: TRBV27; D: NA; size: few; DNA: TGTGCCAGCAGTTTATTGGGTCCCTCCGGATTAAACACTGAAGCTTTCTTT; CDR3: CASSLLGPSGLNTEAFF
J: TRBJ1-3; V: TRBV3-1; D: NA; size: NA; DNA: TGTGCCAGCAGCCGGGGTTTGGTAAACTCTGGAAACACCATATATTTT; CDR3: CASSRGLVNSGNTIYF
J: TRBJ1-2; V: TRBV2; D: NA; size: few; DNA: TGTGCCAGCAGCCCAGGACAGATCTACTATGGCTACACCTTC; CDR3: CASSPGQIYYGYTF
J: TRBJ2-5; V: TRBV12-3/TRBV12-4; D: TRBD1; size: many; DNA: TGTGCCAGCAGCCCCGGGACAGGGCTGCAAGAGACCCAGTACTTC; CDR3: CASSPGTGLQETQYF
J: TRBJ2-1; V: TRBV10-3; D: NA; size: NA; DNA: TGTGCCACCAGTGAGTATCGACGGAAAATTTACAATGAGCAGTTCTTC; CDR3: CATSEYRRKIYNEQFF
J: TRBJ2-1; V: TRBV7-9; D: TRBD2; size: NA; DNA: TGTGCCAGCAGCCAAAACTACCGGGACTACCGTGGCGATGAGCAGTTCTTC; CDR3: CASSQNYRDYRGDEQFF
J: TRBJ2-7; V: TRBV13; D: NA; size: many; DNA: TGTGCCAGCACCTCGTGGACCGGGGGAGATTTTAGGGAGCAGTACTTC; CDR3: CASTSWTGGDFREQYF
J: TRBJ2-7; V: TRBV28; D: NA; size: NA; DNA: TGTGCCAGCAGTTTTAACGCAGGGGCGGACGAGCAGTACTTC; CDR3: CASSFNAGADEQYF
J: TRBJ2-1; V: TRBV7-8; D: NA; size: few; DNA: TGTGCCAGCAGCTGGCTCCGGGGCGTCAATGAGCAGTTCTTC; CDR3: CASSWLRGVNEQFF
J: TRBJ1-1; V: TRBV24-1; D: NA; size: few; DNA: TGTGCCACCAGTGACCCCGGCGACGGGGACACTGAAGCTTTCTTT; CDR3: CATSDPGDGDTEAFF
J: TRBJ2-7; V: TRBV20-1; D: NA; size: NA; DNA: TGCAGTGCTACGAGACCTCAGGGTCTGAACGAGCAGTACTTC; CDR3: CSATRPQGLNEQYF
J: TRBJ2-1; V: TRBV6-5; D: NA; size: NA; DNA: TGTGCCAGCAGTTACCCCTCAGCCGGCGCCTACAATGAGCAGTTCTTC; CDR3: CASSYPSAGAYNEQFF
J: TRBJ2-7; V: TRBV30; D: NA; size: NA; DNA: TGTGCCCGGAGTGTTGGTATTATGGAGGGCTACGAGCAGTACTTC; CDR3: CARSVGIMEGYEQYF
J: TRBJ2-7; V: TRBV2; D: NA; size: many; DNA: TGTGCCAGCAGTGAATGGTCGGGCGGGACCCTCTCCGAGCAGTACTTC; CDR3: CASSEWSGGTLSEQYF
J: TRBJ1-5; V: TRBV7-8; D: NA; size: few; DNA: TGTGCCAGCAGCTTAGGACCAAGCTATAGCAATCAGCCCCAGCATTTT; CDR3: CASSLGPSYSNQPQHF
J: TRBJ2-2; V: TRBV27; D: TRBD1; size: NA; DNA: TGTGCCAGCAGTTATTCTCAGACAGGGGTTAGAACCGGGGAGCTGTTTTTT; CDR3: CASSYSQTGVRTGELFF
J: TRBJ1-3; V: TRBV5-4; D: NA; size: NA; DNA: TGCGCCAGCAGCCAAGATTTGGTGGGGTCGGCTGGAAACACCATATATTTT; CDR3: CASSQDLVGSAGNTIYF
J: TRBJ2-5; V: TRBV27; D: NA; size: many; DNA: TGTGCCAGCAGTTCCCGCAATGGGTTCGTGGAGACCCAGTACTTC; CDR3: CASSSRNGFVETQYF
J: TRBJ1-6; V: TRBV28; D: NA; size: few; DNA: TGTGCCAGCAAGTACGGGGGCACTTCACCCCTCCACTTT; CDR3: CASKYGGTSPLHF
J: TRBJ2-3; V: TRBV10-3; D: TRBD2; size: many; DNA: TGTGCCATCACGAACCTGGCGGGAGGGCCGGAGCATACGCAGTATTTT; CDR3: CAITNLAGGPEHTQYF
J: TRBJ1-2; V: TRBV7-9; D: NA; size: few; DNA: TGTGCCAGCAGCCCCCCCATCGGGCAGCCAAGTGGCTACACCTTC; CDR3: CASSPPIGQPSGYTF
J: TRBJ2-1; V: TRBV11-2; D: TRBD2; size: many; DNA: TGTGCCAGCAGCTTAGGTCCTGGCGGGGGGCTCGATGAGCAGTTCTTC; CDR3: CASSLGPGGGLDEQFF
J: TRBJ2-1; V: TRBV6-2/TRBV6-3; D: NA; size: few; DNA: TGTGCCAGCAGTTATGAAAGGAATGAGCAGTTCTTC; CDR3: CASSYERNEQFF
J: TRBJ1-1; V: TRBV6-1; D: NA; size: few; DNA: TGTGCCAGCAGCAAAGCGCGGGTCACAGGAGCGAGAGTCACTGAAGCTTTCTTT; CDR3: CASSKARVTGARVTEAFF
J: TRBJ1-4; V: TRBV30; D: TRBD1; size: NA; DNA: TGTGCCTGGAGTCGTGGACAGGGAGGAAAACTGTTTTTT; CDR3: CAWSRGQGGKLFF
J: TRBJ1-5; V: TRBV5-1; D: NA; size: many; DNA: TGCGCCAGCTCGGAGCAGCCCCAGCATTTT; CDR3: CASSEQPQHF
J: TRBJ2-2; V: TRBV11-2; D: NA; size: many; DNA: TGTGCCAGCAGCTTATCCGGGACGGCGAACACCGGGGAGCTGTTTTTT; CDR3: CASSLSGTANTGELFF
J: TRBJ1-1; V: TRBV30; D: NA; size: many; DNA: TGTGCCTGGAGTTTGGGAGCGCTGAGAACTGAAGCTTTCTTT; CDR3: CAWSLGALRTEAFF
J: TRBJ1-1; V: TRBV6-1; D: NA; size: few; DNA: TGTGCCAGCTTTGGGGGGTTGGGCACTGAAGCTTTCTTT; CDR3: CASFGGLGTEAFF
J: TRBJ2-1; V: TRBV7-2; D: NA; size: few; DNA: TGTGCCAGCGCCCGATTCGGGGACTTTGGGGTCAATGAGCAGTTCTTC; CDR3: CASARFGDFGVNEQFF
J: TRBJ2-3; V: TRBV28; D: TRBD2; size: NA; DNA: TGTGCCAGCAGACCCTCCCCGGCTAGCGGGAGTATGCCAGATACGCAGTATTTT; CDR3: CASRPSPASGSMPDTQYF
J: TRBJ2-2; V: TRBV7-6; D: NA; size: NA; DNA: TGTGCCAGCAGCCCCTTTAGTGGCTACTCGAACACCGGGGAGCTGTTTTTT; CDR3: CASSPFSGYSNTGELFF
J: TRBJ2-1; V: TRBV7-9; D: NA; size: many; DNA: TGTGCCAGCAGCTTAGTTCCAGGACGCCCTAAGGATGAGCAGTTCTTC; CDR3: CASSLVPGRPKDEQFF
J: TRBJ2-3; V: TRBV20-1; D: NA; size: many; DNA: TGCAGTGCTCCCTCCCTGATTCTCACAGATACGCAGTATTTT; CDR3: CSAPSLILTDTQYF
J: TRBJ2-1; V: TRBV9; D: TRBD1; size: few; DNA: TGTGCCAGCAGCGATACGACAGGGTCAGATGAGCAGTTCTTC; CDR3: CASSDTTGSDEQFF
J: TRBJ2-7; V: TRBV30; D: TRBD2; size: NA; DNA: TGTGCCTGGACGAAGGCGGGAGGGGAGCAGTACTTC; CDR3: CAWTKAGGEQYF
J: TRBJ1-1; V: TRBV27; D: NA; size: many; DNA: TGTGCCAGCAGCCGCGCGATACAGGGAGGTGCGCCTGAAGCTTTCTTT; CDR3: CASSRAIQGGAPEAFF
J: TRBJ1-1; V: TRBV28; D: TRBD1; size: once; DNA: TGTGCCAGCAGTTTGATTGGGTGGACAGGGGGCCGGAGGGCTTTCTTT; CDR3: CASSLIGWTGGRRAFF
J: TRBJ1-5; V: TRBV2; D: NA; size: many; DNA: TGTGCCAGCAGTCCCAGTGGGTTAAGCAATCAGCCCCAGCATTTT; CDR3: CASSPSGLSNQPQHF
J: TRBJ2-7; V: TRBV20-1; D: NA; size: few; DNA: TGCAGTGCTAGAGATAGGGCAGGAGCTTACGAGCAGTACTTC; CDR3: CSARDRAGAYEQYF
J: TRBJ1-4; V: TRBV6-1; D: NA; size: NA; DNA: TGTGCCAGCAGTGAAGTTCGGGTGAGGGAACTGTTTTTT; CDR3: CASSEVRVRELFF
J: TRBJ1-3; V: TRBV12-3/TRBV12-4; D: NA; size: many; DNA: TGTGCCAGCAGGCTCGGTTCTGGAAACACCATATATTTT; CDR3: CASRLGSGNTIYF
J: TRBJ2-5; V: TRBV20-1; D: TRBD2; size: few; DNA: TGCAGTGCTAAGGGACTAGCGGGAGAGGAGACCCAGTACTTC; CDR3: CSAKGLAGEETQYF
J: TRBJ1-3; V: TRBV6-1; D: NA; size: many; DNA: TGTGCCAGCAGTGAAGCTATCACGGGAGGCTCTGGAAACACCATATATTTT; CDR3: CASSEAITGGSGNTIYF
J: TRBJ2-5; V: TRBV7-9; D: NA; size: few; DNA: TGTGCCAGCAGCTTAGTCGGACGGATATACCAAGAGACCCAGTACTTC; CDR3: CASSLVGRIYQETQYF
J: TRBJ2-5; V: TRBV29-1; D: TRBD2; size: NA; DNA: TGCAGCGTTGAACTGGGTAGCGGGAACCAAGAGACCCAGTACTTC; CDR3: CSVELGSGNQETQYF
J: TRBJ2-1; V: TRBV20-1; D: NA; size: few; DNA: TGCAGTGCCACCGAGGCTAGCAGACCCTACAATGAGCAGTTCTTC; CDR3: CSATEASRPYNEQFF
J: TRBJ2-4; V: TRBV6-1; D: NA; size: NA; DNA: TGTGCCAGCAGTTATGACACGCACATTCAGTACTTC; CDR3: CASSYDTHIQYF
J: TRBJ1-1; V: TRBV3-1; D: TRBD1; size: many; DNA: TGTGCCAGCAGCCAAAGGACAGGGGGCGCGTGGCTCACTGAAGCTTTCTTT; CDR3: CASSQRTGGAWLTEAFF
J: TRBJ2-3; V: TRBV6-1; D: NA; size: few; DNA: TGTGCCAGCAGTGAAGTCGGGGGACTGTCAGATACGCAGTATTTT; CDR3: CASSEVGGLSDTQYF
J: TRBJ1-1; V: TRBV30; D: TRBD1; size: many; DNA: TGTGCCTGGAGTGTAGGGGGCCTTGAAGCTTTCTTT; CDR3: CAWSVGGLEAFF
J: TRBJ2-1; V: TRBV20-1; D: NA; size: few; DNA: TGCAGTGCCCTTAGCGGAGCCCTCTACAATGAGCAGTTCTTC; CDR3: CSALSGALYNEQFF
J: TRBJ1-5; V: TRBV7-2; D: NA; size: few; DNA: TGTGCCAGCAGCTTAGTTGAGGGGACGGGACAGCCCCAGCATTTT; CDR3: CASSLVEGTGQPQHF